This TCR beta chain was recovered during a study of control samples from healthy donors and cancer patients (dated by TCRdb to about 2020). With respect to this clone: Its antigen remains undetermined. Per-base quality was not reported, and no clone a single base away is much larger than it.

The library was built by means of the immunoSEQ multiplex PCR assay. This is the immuneACCESS table as TCRdb keeps it, with only in-frame sequences that have V and J called. A part of the clones is gone; compared with another copy, unresolved V genes explain less than half, and the rest is unexplained. The sample yields tens of thousands of clones; more than 70% were counted once. The ten largest make up around 18% of the sample. V is pared back by 0 bases and J by 3 bases, with 9 bases lying between the germline termini. CDR1 and CDR2 are read off the germline V gene as SGHVS and FQNEAQ. The CDR3 goes from the cysteine to the phenylalanine over 14 residues. Just CDR3 DNA is preserved here, 42 bases in frame from base 1.

This TCR was recovered from a man aged 45-65 years in good health. Sequenced material: blood. The rearranged segments are TRBV7-8 and TRBJ2-7, with the D gene not clear enough to name. The DNA sequence is TGTGCCAGCAGCTTAGCGCTTGGGATCTACGAGCAGTACTTC. Its translation is CASSLALGIYEQYF.